The clone carrying this T cell receptor (beta chain) came up many times. This record comes from a study of T cells in Graves' hyperthyroidism and ophthalmopathy. CDR3 size: 15 residues. Germline V gives CDR1 LGHNT, CDR2 FRNRAP. Between the trimmed V and J ends, which lost 1 base and 0 bases, there was a span of 6 bases. Amplification yielded TCR beta CDR3 regions, with RNA transcripts as the source. With the HTBI primer set, the TCR CDR3 went through a first round of RT-PCR. In TCRdb, the multiplex PCR reads were re-called with MiXCR into one record per CDR3 protein. The data contain some 550,000 distinct CDR3 sequences, 20% to 25% of them seen just once; the ten biggest clones take up 26%.

The receptor was isolated from a man aged 18-30 years with Graves' hyperthyroidism. The chain recombines TRBV12-5 with TRBJ2-2, with D possibly TRBD1 on 6 matching bases. Sequences were obtained from blood. This CDR3 reads CASGLGTANTGELFF. Written as DNA, the CDR3 is TGTGCTAGTGGTTTGGGGACAGCGAACACCGGGGAGCTGTTTTTT. Drawing the rest from reference TRBV12-5 and TRBJ2-2, the complete variable domain is DARVTQTPRHKVTEMGQEVTMRCQPILGHNTVFWYRQTMMQGLELLAYFRNRAPLDDSGMPKDRFSAEMPDATLATLKIQPSEPRDSAVYFCASGLGTANTGELFFGEGSRLTVL.